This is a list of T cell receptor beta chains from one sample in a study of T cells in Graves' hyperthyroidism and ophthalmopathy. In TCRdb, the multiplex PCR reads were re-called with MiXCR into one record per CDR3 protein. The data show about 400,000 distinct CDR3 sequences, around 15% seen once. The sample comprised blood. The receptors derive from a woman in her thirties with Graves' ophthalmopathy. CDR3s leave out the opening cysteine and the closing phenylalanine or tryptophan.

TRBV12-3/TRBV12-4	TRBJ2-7	ASKKGQGFYEQY
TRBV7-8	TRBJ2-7	ASSLVSRDVRLEQY
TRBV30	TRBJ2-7	AWSGGTPPGHEQY
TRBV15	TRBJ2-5	ATSSSGTGVYQETQY
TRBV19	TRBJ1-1	ASAPVLGGVTEAF
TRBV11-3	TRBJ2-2	ASSLATGLAWNTGELF
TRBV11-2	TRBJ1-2	ASSFGFSSDRYT
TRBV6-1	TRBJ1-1	ASGQGYGSTEAF
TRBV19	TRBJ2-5	ASSNSGEPQETQY
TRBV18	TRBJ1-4	ASSPRGGEKLF
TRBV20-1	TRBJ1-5	SVLSRLGQPQH
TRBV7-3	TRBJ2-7	ASSPDDYSYEQY
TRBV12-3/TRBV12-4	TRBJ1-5	ASSSTGQGNQPQH
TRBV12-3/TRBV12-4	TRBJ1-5	ASSPEGAQGPQH
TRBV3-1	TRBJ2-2	ASSQTGGSTGELF
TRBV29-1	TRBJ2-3	SVDEDTQY
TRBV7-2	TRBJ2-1	ASSHRGNEQF
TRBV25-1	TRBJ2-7	ASGDVARGYEQY
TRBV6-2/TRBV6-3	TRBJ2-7	ASRPWAGDYEQY
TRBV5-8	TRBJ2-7	ASSIGTSGVYEQY
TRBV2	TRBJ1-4	ASMDSTTNEKLF
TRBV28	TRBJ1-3	ASSLGISGNTIY
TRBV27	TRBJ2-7	ASSPTAPYEQY
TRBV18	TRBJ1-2	ASSPMGQQYGYT
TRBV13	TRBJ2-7	ASSSRTSGSSYEQY
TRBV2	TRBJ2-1	ASSDQGSYNEQF
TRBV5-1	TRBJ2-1	ASSTGLAGVLNEQF
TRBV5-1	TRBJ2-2	ASSDRDRGPGELF
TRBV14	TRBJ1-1	ASSYVGAEAF
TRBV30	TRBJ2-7	AWGLAGGLYEQY
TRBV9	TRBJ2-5	ASSPIAGVAPGTQY
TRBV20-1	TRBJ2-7	SAAGLAGEWSYEQY
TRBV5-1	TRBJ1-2	ASSLGTANTYGYT
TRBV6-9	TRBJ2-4	ATLPQGVGGKNIQY
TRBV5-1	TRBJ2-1	ASSLTAGANEQF
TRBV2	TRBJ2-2	ASSEVAGNTGELF
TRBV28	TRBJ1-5	ASSLIGWGPVQPQH
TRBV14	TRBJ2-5	ASSQGLEETQY
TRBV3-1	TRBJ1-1	ASSQAGGPIMNTEAF
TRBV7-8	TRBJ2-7	ASSFEASGIYEQY
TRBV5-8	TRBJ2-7	ASSLSGTGASEQY
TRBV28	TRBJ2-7	ASSSFGRIGPYEQY
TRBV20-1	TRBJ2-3	SARDPMGTDTQY